The subject of this entry is one T cell receptor (beta chain). This entry comes from a study of blood T cell repertoires in COVID-19. Looking at the study overall: The cDNA or gDNA used as material had been derived from T cells, B-cell-depleted T cells, or PBMCs.

The trim removed 3 bases at V and 0 bases at J, leaving 5 bases unmatched. Germline V gene lookup returns CDR1 LNHDA and CDR2 SQIVND (reference sequence). There are 16 residues in the CDR3. The data were produced by immunoSEQ multiplex PCR, yet TCRdb's version contains in-frame clones alone and is incomplete. The sample lists around 120,000 clones; around 80% were seen once. The TCR originated in a man older than 75 with active or convalescent COVID-19. This sequence joins TRBV19 and TRBJ2-3; TRBD2 matches at 8 bases. The sample comprised peripheral blood. The CDR3 DNA is TGTGCCAGTAGTATTCCCGGGGGGGCGAGCACAGATACGCAGTATTTT. It specifies CASSIPGGASTDTQYF. Filled out from reference TRBV19 and TRBJ2-3, the complete variable domain reads DGGITQSPKYLFRKEGQNVTLSCEQNLNHDAMYWYRQDPGQGLRLIYYSQIVNDFQKGDIAEGYSVSREKKESFPLTVTSAQKNPTAFYLCASSIPGGASTDTQYFGPGTRLTVL.